The next 21 T cell receptor delta chains were all read from a single sample in a study of γδ T cells in repeated Plasmodium falciparum infection. Flow sorting of PBMC yielded separate Vgamma9/Vdelta2+ and Vdelta2-negative gammadelta T cell populations for bulk repertoire analysis. TCRdb ran CATT on the multiplex PCR reads. The profile shows around 86,000 delta-chain clones, around 1.4% of them singletons. The sequenced sample was gamma-delta T cells from blood. These receptors were taken from a pool of human donors (malaria-infected and uninfected, not separated).

This clone is medium-sized (0.01 to 0.1%) within its sample. The same CDR3 arises from other DNA sequences in this sample as well. The J gene is TRDJ1, the V gene TRDV2; TRDD3 agrees at 8 bases. Germline CDR1 reads GEAIGNYY; CDR2 reads EKD. J was trimmed by 0 bases and V by 2 bases; bases with no gene match: 7. The CDR3 consists of 16 residues. The CDR3 DNA reads as TGTGCCTGTGACAGAGGGGGGATAACGTACACCGATAAACTCATCTTT. Its translation is CACDRGGITYTDKLIF.

This clone was detected many times. TCRdb's protein, taken from a much larger clone, differs from this DNA's translation at residue 14, likely owing to a read error; the protein displayed comes from the DNA. The CDR3 nucleotides read TGTGCTCTTCTGACCGCAACAAGGAGTTCGGCCGATAAACCCATCTTT. Translation gives CALLTATRSSADKPIF. The chain combines TRDV1 with TRDJ1, with unresolved D. The germline V gene has CDR1 TSWWSYY and CDR2 QGS. The CDR3 is 16 residues long.

This clone was counted a few times. The TCRdb record carries a much larger clone's protein, which differs from this DNA's translation at residue 12; a read error is the likely cause, and the protein listed here is the DNA translation. The genes are TRDV1 and TRDJ1; possible D gene TRDD2, 5 bases. The V gene lost 0 bases and the J gene lost 0 bases, with 26 bases spanning the gap. CDR3 length equals 21 residues. The germline CDR1 and CDR2 sequences are TSWWSYY and QGS. CDR3 in amino acids: CALGELSTYAFSMPYTDKLIF. CDR3 DNA: TGTGCTCTTGGGGAACTAAGTACCTACGCCTTCAGCATGCCGTACACCGATAAACTCATCTTT.

This clone was picked up a small number of times. The chain's CDR3 is CALGNAPTRGLGDTYSHTDKLIF. The CDR3 DNA follows: TGTGCTCTTGGGAACGCACCTACGAGGGGGCTGGGGGATACTTACAGTCACACCGATAAACTCATCTTT. The chain is built from TRDV1 and TRDJ1; 11 bases are a match to TRDD3. TCRdb leaves out the J gene; it was filled in here by matching the DNA to germline. In germline, CDR1 is TSWWSYY, CDR2 QGS. The CDR3 spans 23 residues. J gave up 0 bases and V 5 bases, and 26 bases lay outside the gene matches.

Remarks on this clone: The protein given by TCRdb reflects a much larger clone and differs at residue 9 from this DNA's translation, likely from a read error; the protein shown is the DNA's translation. V usage is TRDV2 and J usage is TRDJ3; 8 bases fit TRDD3. CDR1 is GEAIGNYY and CDR2 is EKD in the germline V gene. The trim removed 1 base at V and 0 bases at J, leaving 7 bases unmatched. The CDR3 runs 19 residues. The DNA of the CDR3 is TGTGCCTGTGACACTGGGGGATTCTGGAGCTCCTGGGACACCCGACAGATGTTTTTC. It encodes CACDTGGFWSSWDTRQMFF.

Regarding this clone: The protein that TCRdb holds for this DNA derives from a much larger clone and differs from the translated DNA at residue 15, which likely indicates a read error; the protein shown here is translated from the DNA. The chain carries TRDV2 and TRDJ1, with 13 bases matching TRDD3. Because TCRdb records no J gene, it was assigned here through a match of the DNA to germline. CDR3 length: 23 amino acids. CDR1 and CDR2 (germline): GEAIGNYY, EKD. Losses at the gene ends were 0 bases for V and 0 bases for J; bases not matched to a gene: 21. The DNA for the CDR3 is TGTGCCTGTGACACCGGTGCTACTCCTCTACTGGGGGATACGCAGGCATACACCGATAAACTCATCTTT. The encoded protein is CACDTGATPLLGDTQAYTDKLIF.

On this clone itself: This DNA translates differently at residue 15 from the TCRdb protein, which is that of a much larger clone; a read error is likely, and the protein shown is the DNA's own translation. No J gene call was made, and the V gene is TRDV1; TRDD3 is taken as the D call from the table, unchecked against the DNA. The germline gives CDR1 TSWWSYY, CDR2 QGS. This CDR3 comprises 16 residues. The CDR3 DNA sequence: TGTGCTCTTGGGGACCCATTAACCGGGTACACCGATAAACTCACCTTT. Residues: CALGDPLTGYTDKLTF.

This clone has only a few counts. The protein held in TCRdb is that of a much larger clone and does not match this DNA's translation at residue 10, likely because of a read error; the protein shown is translated from the DNA. The chain employs TRDV2 and TRDJ2; 7 bases align to TRDD3. Germline CDR1 and CDR2: GEAIGNYY and EKD. The CDR3 consists of 17 residues. Trimming cost V 0 bases and J 0 bases; bases outside gene matches: 6. CDR3 loop: CACDTVGGSTLTAQLFF. The CDR3 DNA reads TGTGCCTGTGACACCGTAGGGGGATCTACTTTGACAGCACAACTCTTCTTT.

There are many counts of this clone. The chain has TRDV1 and TRDJ1; maybe TRDD3 (7 bases). This CDR3 is built from 22 residues. V was shortened by 0 bases and J by 0 bases, with 29 bases between the two germline ends. Germline V gene lookup returns CDR1 TSWWSYY and CDR2 QGS. The CDR3 DNA is TGTGCTCTTGGGGAACTAGTCCTACAAGTACTGGGGCTCGACCCGTACACCGATAAACTCATCTTT. Protein product: CALGELVLQVLGLDPYTDKLIF.

On this clone: A read error is likely here: a far larger clone is one base away. Additional DNA sequences in this sample encode the identical CDR3. This rearrangement joins TRDV2 to TRDJ1; 8 nucleotides line up with TRDD3. Here the J gene came from matching the DNA to germline, since TCRdb omits it. CDR1 and CDR2 (germline): GEAIGNYY, EKD. This CDR3 has 14 amino acids. As DNA, the CDR3 is TGCGCCTGTGACATCGGGGGATATGTCGATAAACTCATCTTT. This sequence encodes CACDIGGYVDKLIF.

This chain joins TRDV1 and TRDJ1, with 13 bases matching TRDD3. TCRdb carries no J gene annotation; the J gene was assigned here by matching the DNA with germline. V lost 0 bases, J lost 2 bases, and 51 bases stayed unmatched. The CDR3 totals 33 residues. Germline loops: CDR1 TSWWSYY, CDR2 QGS. CDR3 coding DNA: TGTGCTCTTGGGGAACTGTCCGCCTCCCCCCTCCCGATTCTATACTGGGGGATACGCTTCGCAACCTTGGACCAACAAAGAACCGATAAACTCATCTTT. It encodes CALGELSASPLPILYWGIRFATLDQQRTDKLIF.

This clone was picked up a small number of times. TCRdb attributes to this sequence the protein of a much larger clone, which differs from the DNA translation at residue 5; a read error is likely, and the protein displayed is translated from the DNA. The rearrangement joins TRDV1 to TRDJ1, with TRDD3 identical over 8 bases. Germline trimming cut 4 bases from V and 5 bases from J; bases unmatched to any gene: 33. Germline CDR1 reads TSWWSYY; CDR2 reads QGS. CDR3 length: 23 amino acids. The DNA for the CDR3 is TGTGCTCTTGGGGGAAAGGTCCTACGTGCGTTTGAGTTCTGGGGATACTGTTCAGATAAACTCATCTTT. Translating gives CALGGKVLRAFEFWGYCSDKLIF.

This clone was picked up many times. The rearrangement uses TRDV1 and TRDJ1; TRDD3 agrees at 10 bases. The V and J ends lost 0 bases and 1 base, in that order; junction bases with no gene match: 23. The CDR3 consists of 23 residues. From germline, CDR1 is TSWWSYY and CDR2 QGS. The CDR3 DNA follows: TGTGCTCTTGGGGAACTAGTCTCGAGAGGGACCCCCTGGGGGATAGGAACCACCGATAAACTCATCTTT. Amino acids: CALGELVSRGTPWGIGTTDKLIF.

The chain is built from TRDV1 and TRDJ1; the match to TRDD3 covers 12 bases. The J gene is not listed in TCRdb, so it was assigned here from a DNA match to germline. Germline V CDR1 and CDR2: TSWWSYY, QGS. The V segment lost 1 base and the J segment 4 bases; nucleotides outside the gene matches: 19. The CDR3 extends over 21 amino acids. CDR3 in DNA: TGTGCTCTTGGGGAACGACCGGGTGTGCTCTGGGGGATACGGTTTCGCGATAAACTCATCTTT. This gives the protein CALGERPGVLWGIRFRDKLIF.

This clone has ten or more counts. The same CDR3 can be traced to other DNA sequences in this sample. The CDR3 loop is CACDPLTLGASNTDKLIF. CDR3 nucleotides: TGTGCCTGTGACCCCCTAACACTGGGGGCCTCGAACACCGATAAACTCATCTTT. The chain carries TRDV2 and TRDJ1; 8 nucleotides line up with TRDD3. The germline V gene has CDR1 GEAIGNYY and CDR2 EKD. V lost 3 bases to trimming and J lost 0 bases; unmatched junction nucleotides: 14. The CDR3 consists of 18 residues.

This clone was detected a few times. A far larger clone differs by one base, so this is likely a read error. Other DNA sequences in this specimen translate into the identical CDR3. The rearrangement links TRDV1 to TRDJ1; 9 bases map to TRDD3. TCRdb lists no J gene, so it was determined here by aligning the DNA to germline. Germline V lookup: CDR1 TSWWSYY, CDR2 QGS. This CDR3 comprises 25 residues. The CDR3: CALGELWAFLRSTGGKQGEADKLIF. As DNA, the CDR3 is TGTGCTCTTGGGGAACTATGGGCGTTCCTACGTTCCACTGGGGGAAAACAGGGGGAGGCCGACAAACTCATCTTT.

Concerning this clone: With a far larger clone one base away, a read error is the likely cause. Other DNA sequences in the sample encode the same CDR3. V is TRDV3 and J is TRDJ2; D not resolved. This CDR3 has 18 residues. Germline V lookup: CDR1 TVYSNPD, CDR2 GDNSRS (reference sequence). V lost 2 bases, J lost 0 bases, and 22 bases lay in between. The CDR3 is CAFVPRTTPEALTAQLFF. CDR3 DNA sequence: TGTGCCTTTGTCCCACGGACCACCCCGGAAGCTTTGACAGCACAACTCTTCTTT.

Only a few counts were recorded for this clone. A read error likely explains this, since a far larger clone differs by one base. The V gene is TRDV1, the J gene TRDJ1; D may be TRDD3 (5 bases). The J gene, left out of TCRdb, was set here by checking the DNA against germline. This CDR3 has 15 residues. The germline CDR1 and CDR2 sequences are TSWWSYY and QGS. CDR3 sequence (DNA): TGCGCTCTTGGGGAGCCCCTTAACCTGTTCGATAAACTCATCTTT. Amino acid sequence: CALGEPLNLFDKLIF.

This clone was counted only a few times. The TCRdb record carries a much larger clone's protein, which differs from this DNA's translation at residue 12; a read error is the likely cause, and the protein listed here is the DNA translation. The J gene is TRDJ1, the V gene TRDV2; 7 bases align to TRDD3. This CDR3 spans 15 amino acids. The germline V gene has CDR1 GEAIGNYY and CDR2 EKD. CDR3 sequence reads: CACDVRLWGTDELIF. CDR3 DNA: TGTGCCTGTGACGTTCGCCTTTGGGGGACCGATGAACTCATCTTT.

This clone was recorded a few times. This DNA's translation and the protein TCRdb lists, from a much larger clone, do not match at residues 5 and 7, likely due to a read error; the protein shown is translated from the DNA. J is TRDJ2 and V is TRDV2; TRDD3 aligns across 10 bases. The ends lost 3 bases at V and 1 base at J; junction bases unmatched: 13. Germline CDR1 GEAIGNYY, CDR2 EKD. There are 19 residues in the CDR3. CDR3 in amino acids: CACDALGWGITNLTAQLFF. The DNA of the CDR3 is TGTGCCTGTGACGCTTTAGGCTGGGGGATAACCAATTTGACAGCACAACTCTTCTTT.

This clone was detected many times. Other DNA variants within this sample encode the same CDR3. J is TRDJ1 and V is TRDV1, with 9 bases matching TRDD3. This CDR3 spans 15 amino acids. Germline assignment: CDR1 TSWWSYY and CDR2 QGS. V lost 1 base to trimming and J lost 0 bases; unmatched junction nucleotides: 0. The DNA of the CDR3 is TGTGCTCTTGGGGAACCTGGGGGATACACCGATAAACTCATCTTT. Amino acids: CALGEPGGYTDKLIF.